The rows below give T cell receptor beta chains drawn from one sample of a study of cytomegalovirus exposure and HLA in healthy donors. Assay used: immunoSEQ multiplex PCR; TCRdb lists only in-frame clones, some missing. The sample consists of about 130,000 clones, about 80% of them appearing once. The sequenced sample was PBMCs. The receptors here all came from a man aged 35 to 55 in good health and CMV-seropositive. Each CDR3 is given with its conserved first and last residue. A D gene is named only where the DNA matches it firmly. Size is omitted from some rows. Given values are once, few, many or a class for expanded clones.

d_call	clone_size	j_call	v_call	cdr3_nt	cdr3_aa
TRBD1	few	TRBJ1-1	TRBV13	TGTGCCAGCAACCTTCAGGGGGTGAACACTGAAGCTTTCTTT	CASNLQGVNTEAFF
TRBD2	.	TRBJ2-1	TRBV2	TGTGCCAGCTTCCCGAGGGAGGGCCTCAGTGAGCAGTTCTTC	CASFPREGLSEQFF
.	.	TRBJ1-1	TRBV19	TGTGCCAGTAGCCGGTGGTCCCGAGGACAGATGAACACTGAAGCTTTCTTT	CASSRWSRGQMNTEAFF
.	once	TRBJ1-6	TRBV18	TGTGCCAGCTCACCCGGACAGCCGGACTATAATTCACCCCTCCACTTT	CASSPGQPDYNSPLHF
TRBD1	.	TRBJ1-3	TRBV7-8	TGTGCCAGCAGCCCAGGACAGGCTGGAAACACCATATATTTT	CASSPGQAGNTIYF
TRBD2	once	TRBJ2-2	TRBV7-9	TGTGCCAGCAGCTTGACTAGCGATTCAGGGGAGCTGTTTTTT	CASSLTSDSGELFF
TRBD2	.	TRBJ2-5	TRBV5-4	TGTGCCAGCAGCCTTAGCGGGAGGGCGGGAGAGACCCAGTACTTC	CASSLSGRAGETQYF
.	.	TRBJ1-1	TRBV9	TGTGCCAGCAGCGGACAGGCCTTTATGAACACTGAAGCTTTCTTT	CASSGQAFMNTEAFF
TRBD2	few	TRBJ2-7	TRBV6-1	TGTGCCATTGGGACTAGCGGGAACTACGAGCAGTACTTC	CAIGTSGNYEQYF
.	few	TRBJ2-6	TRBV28	TGTGCCAGCACCTCAAGTGAGGAGGGGGCCAACGTCCTGACTTTC	CASTSSEEGANVLTF
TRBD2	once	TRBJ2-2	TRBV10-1	TGCGCCAGCTCGAGGACTAGCGGTCTTGAAACCGGGGAGCTGTTTTTT	CASSRTSGLETGELFF
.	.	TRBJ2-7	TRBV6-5	TGTGCCAGCAGGTCCGCGGGTTCCTACGAGCAGTACTTC	CASRSAGSYEQYF
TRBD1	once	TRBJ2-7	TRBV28	TGTGCCAGCAGTTCGTCACCGGGACAGGGGGTTTACGAGCAGTACTTC	CASSSSPGQGVYEQYF
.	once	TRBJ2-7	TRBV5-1	TGCGCCAGCAGCTTGGTCTCTCAGGGTACCTACGAGCAGTACTTC	CASSLVSQGTYEQYF
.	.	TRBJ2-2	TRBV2	TGTGCCAGCAGTGAAAACAGGGTGAACACCGGGGAGCTGTTTTTT	CASSENRVNTGELFF
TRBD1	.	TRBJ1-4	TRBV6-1	TGTGCCAGCAGTGAAGCGCATTTGGGGGACAGTAATGAAAAACTGTTTTTT	CASSEAHLGDSNEKLFF
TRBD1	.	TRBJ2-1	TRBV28	TGTGCCAGCAGTAGAAACAGGGGGAGTGAGCAGTTCTTC	CASSRNRGSEQFF
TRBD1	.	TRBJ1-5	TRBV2	TGTGCCAGCAGCTGGGACAGGGTTGAGGATCAGCCCCAGCATTTT	CASSWDRVEDQPQHF
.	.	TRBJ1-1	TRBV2	TGTGCCAGCAGTGACCCCCTCACTGAAGCTTTCTTT	CASSDPLTEAFF
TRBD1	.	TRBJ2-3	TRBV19	TGTGCCAGTTCATTACAGGGGACAGATACGCAGTATTTT	CASSLQGTDTQYF
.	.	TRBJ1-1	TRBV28	TGTGCCAGCAGACCCCAGGCAGCCGCTGAAGCTTTCTTT	CASRPQAAAEAFF
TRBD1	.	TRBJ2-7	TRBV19	TGTGCCAGTAGTACCTCAGGGGGATCCTACGAGCAGTACTTC	CASSTSGGSYEQYF
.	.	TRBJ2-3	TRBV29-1	TGCAGCGTTGAACCCGACAGGAACACAGATACGCAGTATTTT	CSVEPDRNTDTQYF
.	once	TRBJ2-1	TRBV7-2	TGTGCCAGCAGCTTAGTAGCGTCAGGTGAGCAGTTCTTC	CASSLVASGEQFF
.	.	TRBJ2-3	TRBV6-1	TGTGCCAGCAGTGGAAAGGACAGCCTAAACACAGATACGCAGTATTTT	CASSGKDSLNTDTQYF
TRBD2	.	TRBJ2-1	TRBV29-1	TGCAGCGTTGACCCCGCGAGCGGGAGCTCCTACAATGAGCAGTTCTTC	CSVDPASGSSYNEQFF
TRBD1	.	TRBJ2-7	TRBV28	TGTGCCAGCAGTCCCTGGGACAGGGAGGCGTTCTACGAGCAGTACTTC	CASSPWDREAFYEQYF
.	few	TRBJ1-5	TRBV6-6	TGTGCCAGCAGTTACGATGAGGTTACCAGGCCCCAGCATTTT	CASSYDEVTRPQHF
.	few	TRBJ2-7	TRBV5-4	TGTGCCAGTGGGGCAGGGCCCTACGAGCAGTACTTC	CASGAGPYEQYF
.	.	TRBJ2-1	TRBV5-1	TGCGCCAGCAGCTTAGAGGGCACGCCTTTGGATGAGCAGTTCTTC	CASSLEGTPLDEQFF
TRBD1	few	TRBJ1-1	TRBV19	TGTGCCAGTAGTAGGACAGGGGAGGTAATGAACACTGAAGCTTTCTTT	CASSRTGEVMNTEAFF
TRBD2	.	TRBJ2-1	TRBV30	TGTGCCTGGAGTGTGCTAGCGGGATCTCACAATGAGCAGTTCTTC	CAWSVLAGSHNEQFF
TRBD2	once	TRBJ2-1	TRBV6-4	TGTGCCAGCAGTGACTCTGGCGGGAGTAGTGATGAGCAGTTCTTC	CASSDSGGSSDEQFF
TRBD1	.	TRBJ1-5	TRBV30	TGTGCCTGGAGTACCGGGACAGGGGGCAATCAGCTCCAGCATTTT	CAWSTGTGGNQLQHF
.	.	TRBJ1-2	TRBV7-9	TGTGCCAGCAGCCCACCAAACAGGGACCTGGGCTACACCTTC	CASSPPNRDLGYTF
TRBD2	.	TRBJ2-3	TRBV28	TGTGCCAGCAGGGCTAGCGGCCACACAGATACGCAGTATTTT	CASRASGHTDTQYF
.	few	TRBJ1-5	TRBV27	TGTGCCAGCAGTCTAGAAGGGACTTCCGCTAGCAATCAGCCCCAGCATTTT	CASSLEGTSASNQPQHF
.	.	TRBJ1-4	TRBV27	TGTGCCAGTCATCCGTTAAGGGGGAAGAATGAAAAACTGTTTTTT	CASHPLRGKNEKLFF
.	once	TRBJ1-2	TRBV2	TGTGCCAGCAGTGAAGGGGTCGGGTCTCACTATGGCTACACCTTC	CASSEGVGSHYGYTF
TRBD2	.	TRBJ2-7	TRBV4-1	TGCGCCAGCAGCCAGAGCGGGGCCCCCTACGAGCAGTACTTC	CASSQSGAPYEQYF
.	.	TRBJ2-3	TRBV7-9	TGTGCCAGCAGCTCCGGGACTCCTGTTAGTACAGATACGCAGTATTTT	CASSSGTPVSTDTQYF
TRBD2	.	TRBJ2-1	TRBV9	TGTGCCAGCAGCGCGGGGGCGGGAGGTTACAATGAGCAGTTCTTC	CASSAGAGGYNEQFF
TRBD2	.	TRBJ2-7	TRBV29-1	TGCAGCGTTTTGGATAGCGGGAGTACCTACGAGCAGTACTTC	CSVLDSGSTYEQYF
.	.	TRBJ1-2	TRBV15	TGTGCCACCAGCAGAGAGAACAGAGCTAACTATGGCTACACCTTC	CATSRENRANYGYTF
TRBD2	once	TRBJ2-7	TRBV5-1	TGCGCCAGCAGCATGACTAGCGGGAACAACGAGCAGTACTTC	CASSMTSGNNEQYF
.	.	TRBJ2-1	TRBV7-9	TGTGCCAGCAGCTTATCTAGCTCGAATTGGCGCGTTGAGCAGTTCTTC	CASSLSSSNWRVEQFF
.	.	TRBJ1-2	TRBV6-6	TGTGCCAGCAGTTACCGGGGGAGCCCGGGTGGCTACACCTTC	CASSYRGSPGGYTF
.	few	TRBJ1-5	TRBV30	TGTGCCTCGTCGTGGGGCCGACTGAGGAATCAGCCCCAGCATTTT	CASSWGRLRNQPQHF
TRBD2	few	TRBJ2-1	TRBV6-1	TGTGCCAGCAGTGAGAGGGGCGGGGGGAGGTACAATGAGCAGTTCTTC	CASSERGGGRYNEQFF
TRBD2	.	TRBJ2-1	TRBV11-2	TGTGCCAGCAGCTTATTCCTAGCGGGAGAGAGTGAGCAGTTCTTC	CASSLFLAGESEQFF
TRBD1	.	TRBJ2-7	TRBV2	TGTGCCAGCAGTCTTGGACAGGGGGGGAGGGAGCAGTACTTC	CASSLGQGGREQYF
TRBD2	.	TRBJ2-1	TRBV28	TGTGCCAGCAGCCCCGGACTAGCGGGCTACAATGAGCAGTTCTTC	CASSPGLAGYNEQFF
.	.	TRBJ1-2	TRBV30	TGTGCCTGGTCGACCTCAGGGGAGTCAGGTGGCTACACCTTC	CAWSTSGESGGYTF
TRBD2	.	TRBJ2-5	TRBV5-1	TGCGCCAGCAGCTTGGGTGGGGGGGTTTACCAAGAGACCCAGTACTTC	CASSLGGGVYQETQYF
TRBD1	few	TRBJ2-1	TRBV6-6	TGTGCCAGCAACCGGGACAGGGGGCCAGCAGGGCAGTTCTTC	CASNRDRGPAGQFF